This T cell receptor beta chain was documented in a study of blood T cell repertoires in COVID-19. Under the authors' procedure: Reference gene primer amplification gave nucleated cell count estimates. TCRdb keeps only in-frame clones here, not all; method: immunoSEQ multiplex PCR. V and J calls and clone size are copied from that table; D and trimming were computed from the DNA. Seen here are some 150,000 clones, 70% to 90% observed once, and the top ten hold roughly 3.4%. The CDR3 covers 10 residues. The V gene lost 6 bases and the J gene lost 6 bases, with 4 bases spanning the gap. Sequencing input: peripheral blood. The receptor comes from a man in his 70s with acute or convalescent COVID-19. The chain links TRBV12-3 or TRBV12-4 to TRBJ2-3; D gene ambiguous. CDR3 DNA: TGTGCCAGCAGCCGTGATACGCAGTATTTT. Translated: CASSRDTQYF.